This entry describes one T cell receptor (beta chain). This clone is a singleton in its sample. Its antigen remains unidentified. Within one base of it there is no much larger clone, and no base qualities were kept. The data derive from a study of cytomegalovirus exposure and HLA in healthy donors (dated by TCRdb to between 2016 and 2019). Study-level background: An earlier analysis of approximately 640 of the donors reported 250 to 300 Gb of sequence data and 117 million unique TCR beta sequences from some 180 million T cells. Roughly 320 gigabases of sequencing data and around 85 million unique TCR sequences made up an early release that covered over 550 HLA-typed donors. Of the roughly 400 genotyped donors, approximately 83% fell in the genetic ancestry cluster associated with self-reported Caucasian donors. The study aimed to test whether signatures of past pathogen exposure could be identified by cataloging public T cell receptors. The study used immunosequencing to profile the T cell repertoires of approximately 640 subjects and linked those repertoires to cytomegalovirus serostatus. In addition to the first cohort of 650 to 800 subjects, a separate validation cohort of 100 to 150 different subjects was used. High-throughput TCR immunosequencing, statistical association of individual TCRs with disease status, and machine learning were combined to predict cytomegalovirus infection status. In a later analysis, previously published TCR beta repertoires from 666 donors were re-analyzed and high-resolution HLA genotyping was added so that TCR occurrence patterns could be studied. Rather than using new phenotypic data, the later analysis identified candidate immune exposures from TCR beta sequences and from how often those sequences occurred across donors. An earlier analysis of 587 of the donors used high-throughput TCR beta sequencing to judge whether each TCR beta V gene segment behaved as functional or pseudogenic. Donor age, sex, ethnicity and CMV serostatus were compiled alongside the repertoire data. A later genetic analysis used genome-wide SNP genotypes for 398 of the 666 donors, treating that subset as a discovery cohort. Every discovery cohort repertoire had been produced on one sequencing platform. HLA typing covered class I and class II loci at four-digit resolution. Typing coverage differed by locus: A, B, C, DRB1 and DQB1 were typed in about 629-640 donors, DQA1 in approximately 520, DPA1 in roughly 590, and DPB1 in approximately 450. Four or five DR-DQ haplotypes were handled as single units for association and clustering because linkage in the cohort was strong. Across some 400 genotyped donors of the cohort, an average of approximately 240,000 unique TCR beta nucleotide sequences per donor were sequenced, and about a sixth of those sequences were non-productive. Broader findings and caveats from the paper: The authors suggested that the approach could potentially be generalized to other disease states and immunological phenotypes. V-gene and J-gene trimming of TCR beta chains was associated with a missense DCLRE1C variant in a later genetic analysis, and the association was replicated in an independent cohort. HLA typing was unavailable for some donors at each locus, so association tests used only the typed subset. The study listed around 160 TCR beta chains as associated with cytomegalovirus. Sequencing depth was assumed to be roughly uniform across donors in the presence/absence analyses, though that assumption may not hold. According to a later genetic analysis, donors in an Asian-associated ancestry cluster had fewer N-insertions in productive TCRs than the roughly 660-donor mean. This cohort had only TCR beta chains sequenced, and the lack of alpha or paired-chain data limited which features could be detected. A further reported finding was that TCR beta sequences accurately predicted the HLA-A and HLA-B alleles for most subjects in the first cohort. Some IMGT-functional V segments, including TRBV6-2 and TRBV6-3, could not be distinguished by the 87-base-pair reads and were therefore excluded. Strong co-occurrence of HLA alleles, especially DR and DQ, made assigning TCR associations to individual alleles difficult. Immune exposure information for the cohort was limited to CMV serostatus. Most CMV-associated TCR beta chains appeared to be HLA-restricted in a later analysis, and the HLA associations seemed to be driven largely by CMV exposure. Correlated functional status among segregating V segments might reflect linkage disequilibrium, but an unknown experimental factor could not be ruled out. Several of the top co-occurrence clusters appeared to be linked to parvovirus B19, influenza, CMV and Epstein-Barr virus, according to a later analysis. A few of the identified cytomegalovirus-associated TCR beta chains were confirmed in vitro to be specific for cytomegalovirus antigens. According to a later analysis, TCR association rates differed among HLA loci, with DRB1 alleles showing the most associated TCRs and HLA-C alleles showing the fewest. A group of highly shared sequence variants was considered likely to be a technical artifact of the sequencing pipeline. A later analysis associated 16,951 TCR beta sequences with specific HLA alleles at a false discovery rate of 0.05. Seventeen rarely observed V segments, including chromosome 9 orphons, were excluded from the earlier analysis of about 500 of the donors because counts were too low. Most TCR sequences were observed very rarely across donors, whereas some public TCRs were present in many individuals. Cytomegalovirus status was reported to be diagnosed by the classifier with high specificity and sensitivity in both the original and validation cohorts. In a later analysis, HLA-associated TCR beta chains were found to be more clonally expanded and to have lower generation probabilities than equally common non-associated chains. Broadly in line with IMGT annotations, most TCR beta V segments showed up in productive rearrangements about 87% or about 30% of the time in an earlier analysis of approximately 640 of the donors.

In total, 500 to 700 healthy bone marrow donors made up the cohort. All cohort members were sampled while nominally healthy, although unrecorded immune exposures were likely present. The donor tested CMV seronegative and was one of the 352 seronegative cohort members. Each donor provided a peripheral blood sample, and peripheral blood mononuclear cells were used for TCR beta sequencing. Genomic DNA extraction from the blood cell samples was performed with the Qiagen DNeasy Blood Extraction Kit. CDR1 SGHVS and CDR2 FQNEAQ are derived from the germline V gene. Reading from cysteine to phenylalanine, the CDR3 counts 15 amino acids. Of all the DNA, just the CDR3 is kept, 45 bases in frame from base 1. V trim: 1 base; J trim: 4 bases; unmatched bases: 3. The method behind the library was the immunoSEQ multiplex PCR assay. For the multiplex PCR, a mixture combining 60 forward primers for TCR Vbeta segments and 13 reverse primers for TCR Jbeta segments was used. A multiplex PCR assay on genomic DNA amplified the CDR3 region of rearranged TCR beta genes. Amplified TCR beta libraries were sequenced as 87-base-pair reads on the Illumina HiSeq System. The study's own analysis went as follows. In a later analysis, 80 million or so unique TCR beta chains were counted across the roughly 670 repertoires, and approximately 9.9 million of these chains were shared by at least two donors. Raw reads were error-corrected and collapsed into unique sequences with a nearest-neighbor algorithm that merged closely related sequences to remove PCR and sequencing errors. CDR3 sequences were aligned to IMGT reference sequences to assign V, D and J gene segments. For a sequence to be retained, a match of at least six nucleotides to both a V gene segment and a J gene segment was required. A rearrangement counted as productive if the CDR3 had no stop codons and remained in frame with V and J, and every other rearrangement counted as non-productive. Following IMGT convention, CDR3 was defined as the stretch from the second conserved V-encoded cysteine to the conserved J-encoded phenylalanine. The earlier analysis of 587 of the donors excluded any sequence lacking an unambiguous match to a single V gene segment. In an earlier analysis of a few hundred of the donors, V segments were called functional above 56.7% productive rearrangements and were called segregating when the between-donor standard deviation exceeded 5%. A statistical classification framework was built to diagnose cytomegalovirus status from the catalog of TCR beta chain sequences. In a later analysis, V and J genes were assigned by comparing TCR nucleotide sequences against IMGT/GENE-DB human TR gene sequences. In a later analysis, CDR3 sequences and most-parsimonious VDJ recombination scenarios were assigned using the TCRdist pipeline. In a later analysis, each TCR beta chain was defined by its CDR3 amino acid sequence together with its V-gene family, and reads lacking a unique V-gene family were excluded. To address suspected cross-contamination and a sequencing artifact, a later analysis removed roughly 640 highly shared, low-generation-probability nucleotide sequences. In a later analysis, a clonal expansion index was calculated for each public chain from normalized within-repertoire ranks of inferred template counts. A later analysis computed generation probabilities with a VDJ recombination model fitted to out-of-frame rearrangements, and checked the results against IGoR. In a later analysis, hypergeometric tests were used to score TCR-TCR, TCR-HLA and TCR-CMV co-occurrence, with a repertoire-size bias correction applied to TCR pairs. A later analysis estimated false discovery rates by permuting HLA or CMV assignments 20 times. A later analysis grouped co-occurring TCRs with DBSCAN, adding TCRdist sequence similarity when clustering within HLA-allele-positive subsets. Co-occurrence clustering excluded repertoires with fewer than 30,000 or more than 120,000 public chains, plus five with anomalous nucleotide sharing. TCRdb re-hosts the immuneACCESS table, in-frame sequences only. Its copies lack some clones; in the studies checked, an unresolved V gene accounts for under half of them, and the cause for the rest is not known. Clonal size and the V and J genes are those of that table, whereas D and trimming came from the DNA. The table for this sample lists about 150,000 clones; 75% to 80% of them were counted only once. The top ten hold 1.7% of the sample.

The TCR sequence derives from a woman in her 30s in good health and CMV-seronegative. The sequence is built from TRBV7-8 and TRBJ2-1, with 8 junctional bases fitting TRBD1. The specimen was PBMCs. This receptor has the CDR3 CASSLVQGVYNEQFF. The bases read TGTGCCAGCAGCTTAGTACAGGGGGTTTACAATGAGCAGTTCTTC.